One T cell receptor beta chain is described in this entry. The sample is drawn from a study of OX40 agonist ivuxolimab in advanced cancers. The protocol was immunoSEQ multiplex PCR, while the TCRdb copy is restricted to in-frame clones and leaves out a portion. The sample carries 75,000 to 95,000 clones, about 91% recorded once. This specimen consisted of CD4+ or CD8+ T cells sorted from blood, obtained in a trial of the OX40 agonist ivuxolimab. This receptor was taken from an adult with an advanced solid tumor such as melanoma, head and neck, liver or kidney cancer.

The CDR3 sequence: CASSSPGTGPYEQYF. Written as DNA, the CDR3 is TGTGCCAGCAGTTCACCCGGGACAGGGCCCTACGAGCAGTACTTC. The chain joins TRBV28 to TRBJ2-7; 9 positions match TRBD1. With V trimmed by 4 bases and J by 2 bases, 6 bases remained unmatched. Per the germline V gene, CDR1 is MDHEN and CDR2 is SYDVKM. The CDR3 spans 15 residues.